This T cell receptor (beta chain) was profiled in a study of identical twins (dated by TCRdb to about 2016). Context from the whole study: TCR alpha and beta repertoires from monozygotic twins, unrelated adults of various ages and cord blood were deep-sequenced to test whether fetal clonotypes persist. Replicate twin experiments were performed at different times using different library preparation protocols to rule out contamination. Broader findings and caveats from the paper: Compared with coincidental sharing between unrelated individuals, out-of-frame TCR alpha sequences shared between twins showed an excess of sequences with low generation probability. Out-of-frame TCR alpha sharing in monozygotic twins was systematically underestimated by recombination models, whereas sharing between unrelated individuals was in agreement with the recombination models. In beta out-of-frame sequences, excess twin sharing was weaker, because having fewer shared sequences lowered the signal-to-noise ratio. Fewer insertions were carried by abundant cord blood beta clonotypes, a similar but weaker trend appeared in young adult naive repertoires, and no such trend appeared in memory repertoires. Conclusions relied on cross-sectional statistical analysis, since the same donors could not be followed over many years. Invariant T cells such as MAIT and iNKT could partly confound zero-insertion analyses, although diverse VJ usage argued against such confounding for most clonotypes.

This clonotype turned up a few times. There is no known antigen for this receptor. It has no much larger one-base neighbor in the sample; base qualities were not kept. Libraries were prepared through 5' RACE. Sequencing instrument: Illumina HiSeq 2000. Template switching introduced a universal primer binding site; the final cDNA contained a unique molecular identifier, enabling accurate counting of TCR cDNA molecules. Specific primers in the conserved constant-segment region were used to synthesize first-strand cDNA for the TCR alpha and beta chains. To control for contamination, each cDNA library was double barcoded with a SMART-Mk sample barcode plus Illumina barcodes. TruSeq adapter sequences and Illumina sample barcodes were added in two successive PCR steps. The TCR alpha and beta cDNA libraries were sequenced on the Illumina HiSeq platform using custom primers. In the original analysis: MiGEC processed the raw reads to extract unique molecular identifiers, while MiXCR was used to determine the CDR3 positions. For each individual, recombination models were inferred using an EM algorithm with the repgenHMM and IGoR tools. Shared clonotypes were analyzed with the tcR package in R, and sharing was normalized by the product of cloneset sizes. To study raw recombination without the effects of thymic and clonal selection, out-of-frame nonproductive sequences were analyzed. TCRdb's own reprocessing of the public reads used fastp at Q25 and MiXCR and kept productive beta chains. Merged by CDR3 protein, the rows form single entries marked with the most common genes and DNA. The V and J calls shown here were made by TCRdb, not taken from the authors' results. The sample records around 530,000 distinct CDR3 sequences, approximately 14% of which are singletons. The ten biggest clones cover roughly 0.46% of the sample.

Every donor in the study was a healthy Caucasian. The twin cohort comprised three pairs of female monozygotic twins, all aged roughly 18 to 30 years. Positive isolation kits from Invitrogen were used to isolate CD4+ and CD8+ T cell populations. These data also formed part of another study, on yellow fever vaccine responses in identical twins. The second source states: The authors reported that the T cell response to vaccination in identical twins appeared partly convergent and partly personalized. The study precisely tracked vaccine-responding T cell clones in identical twins.

This sequence originates from a woman younger than 30 in good health. The sample comprised CD4+ T cells sorted from blood.

The CDR3 protein sequence reads: CASSQGAGLADTQYF. The DNA sequence reads TGTGCCAGCAGCCAAGGGGCGGGATTGGCAGATACGCAGTATTTT. The chain is assembled from TRBV14 and TRBJ2-3; D gene: possibly TRBD2, on 6 matching bases. Between the V and J ends, shortened by 1 base and 4 bases respectively, the junction contains 12 bases. The CDR3 runs 15 residues from the cysteine to the phenylalanine. Just CDR3 DNA is preserved here, 45 bases in frame from base 1. CDR1 and CDR2, looked up from the germline V gene, are SGHDN and FVKESK.